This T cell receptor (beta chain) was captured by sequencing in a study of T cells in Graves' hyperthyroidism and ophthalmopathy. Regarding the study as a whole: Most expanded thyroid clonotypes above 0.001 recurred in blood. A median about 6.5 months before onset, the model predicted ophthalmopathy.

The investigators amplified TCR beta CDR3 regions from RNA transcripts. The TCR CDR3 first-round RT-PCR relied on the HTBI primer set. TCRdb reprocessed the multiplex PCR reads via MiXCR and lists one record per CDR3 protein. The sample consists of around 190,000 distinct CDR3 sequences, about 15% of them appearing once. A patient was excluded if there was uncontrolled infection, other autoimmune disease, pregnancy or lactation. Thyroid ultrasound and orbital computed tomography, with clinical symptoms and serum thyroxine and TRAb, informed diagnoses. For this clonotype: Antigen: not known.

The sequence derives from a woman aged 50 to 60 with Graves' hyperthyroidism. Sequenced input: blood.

The CDR3 sequence is CASTYLSRGIGHNEQFF. The CDR3 DNA is TGTGCCAGCACTTATCTGAGTCGGGGGATTGGGCACAATGAGCAGTTCTTC. The V and J genes are TRBV28 and TRBJ2-1; D is perhaps TRBD2 (6 bases). Germline V gives CDR1 MDHEN, CDR2 SYDVKM. This CDR3 is 17 amino acids long. V was clipped by 7 bases and J by 5 bases, with 24 bases between them.